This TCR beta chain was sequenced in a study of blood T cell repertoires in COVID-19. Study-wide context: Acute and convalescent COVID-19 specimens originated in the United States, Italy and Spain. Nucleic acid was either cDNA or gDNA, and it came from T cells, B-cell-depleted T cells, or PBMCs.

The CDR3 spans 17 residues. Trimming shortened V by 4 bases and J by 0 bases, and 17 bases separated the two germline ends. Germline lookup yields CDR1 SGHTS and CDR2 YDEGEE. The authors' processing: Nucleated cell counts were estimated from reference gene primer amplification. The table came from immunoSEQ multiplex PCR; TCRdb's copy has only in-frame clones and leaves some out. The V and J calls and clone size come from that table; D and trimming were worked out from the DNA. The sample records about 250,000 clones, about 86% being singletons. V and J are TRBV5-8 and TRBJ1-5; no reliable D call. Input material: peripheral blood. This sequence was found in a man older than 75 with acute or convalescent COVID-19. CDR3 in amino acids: CASSPHPGSFSNQPQHF. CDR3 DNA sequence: TGTGCCAGCAGCCCCCATCCCGGGAGTTTTAGCAATCAGCCCCAGCATTTT.